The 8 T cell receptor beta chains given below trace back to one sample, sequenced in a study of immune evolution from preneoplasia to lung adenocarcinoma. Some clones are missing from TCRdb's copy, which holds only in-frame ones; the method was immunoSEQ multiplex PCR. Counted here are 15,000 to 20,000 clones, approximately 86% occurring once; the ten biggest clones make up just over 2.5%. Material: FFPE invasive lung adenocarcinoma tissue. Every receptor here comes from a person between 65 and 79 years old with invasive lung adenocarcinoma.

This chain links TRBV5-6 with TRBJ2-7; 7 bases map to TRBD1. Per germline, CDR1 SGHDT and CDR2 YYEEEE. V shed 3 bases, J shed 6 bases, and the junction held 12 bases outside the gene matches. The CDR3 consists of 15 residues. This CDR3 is CASSSQDREDREQYF. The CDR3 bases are TGTGCCAGCAGCTCCCAAGACAGGGAAGATCGCGAGCAGTACTTC.

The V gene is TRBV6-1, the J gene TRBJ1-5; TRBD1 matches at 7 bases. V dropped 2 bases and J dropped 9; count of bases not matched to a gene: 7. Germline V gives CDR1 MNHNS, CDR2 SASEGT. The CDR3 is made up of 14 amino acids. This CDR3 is CASSERGQVAPQHF. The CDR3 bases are TGTGCCAGCAGTGAACGCGGACAGGTTGCGCCCCAGCATTTT.

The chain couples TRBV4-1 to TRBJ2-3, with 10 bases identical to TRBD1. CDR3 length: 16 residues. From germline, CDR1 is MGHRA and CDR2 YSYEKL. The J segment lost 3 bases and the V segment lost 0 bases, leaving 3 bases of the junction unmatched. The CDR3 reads CASSQEGTGVTDTQYF. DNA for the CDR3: TGCGCCAGCAGCCAAGAGGGGACAGGGGTGACAGATACGCAGTATTTT.

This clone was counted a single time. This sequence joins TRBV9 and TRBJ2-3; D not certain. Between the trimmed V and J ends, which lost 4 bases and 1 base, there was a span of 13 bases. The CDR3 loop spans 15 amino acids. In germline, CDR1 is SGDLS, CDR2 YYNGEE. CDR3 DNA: TGTGCCAGCAGCCTCTATGATCAGGGCACAGATACGCAGTATTTT. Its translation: CASSLYDQGTDTQYF.

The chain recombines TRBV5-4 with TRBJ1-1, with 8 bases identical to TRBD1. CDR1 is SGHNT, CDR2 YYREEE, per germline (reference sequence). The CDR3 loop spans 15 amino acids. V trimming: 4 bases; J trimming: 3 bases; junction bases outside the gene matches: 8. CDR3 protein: CASSPPTGEDTEAFF. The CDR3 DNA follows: TGTGCCAGCAGCCCTCCGACAGGGGAGGACACTGAAGCTTTCTTT.

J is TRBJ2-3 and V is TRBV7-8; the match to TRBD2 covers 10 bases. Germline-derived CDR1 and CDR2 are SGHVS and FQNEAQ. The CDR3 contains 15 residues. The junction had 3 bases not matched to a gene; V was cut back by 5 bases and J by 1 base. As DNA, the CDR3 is TGTGCCAGCAGCGCCGGGACTAGCGGCACAGATACGCAGTATTTT. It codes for CASSAGTSGTDTQYF.

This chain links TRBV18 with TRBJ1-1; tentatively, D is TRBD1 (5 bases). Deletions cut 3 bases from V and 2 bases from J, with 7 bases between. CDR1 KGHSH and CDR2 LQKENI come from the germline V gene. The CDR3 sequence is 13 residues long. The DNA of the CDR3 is TGTGCCAGCTCACCGAGGACAAACACTGAAGCTTTCTTT. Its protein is CASSPRTNTEAFF.

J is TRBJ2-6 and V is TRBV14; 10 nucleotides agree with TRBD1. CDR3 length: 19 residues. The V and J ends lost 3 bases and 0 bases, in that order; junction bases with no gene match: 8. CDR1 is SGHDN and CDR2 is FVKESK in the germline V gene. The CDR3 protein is CASSHRDRGGLSGANVLTF. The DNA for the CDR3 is TGTGCCAGCAGCCACCGGGACAGGGGAGGTCTCTCTGGGGCCAACGTCCTGACTTTC.